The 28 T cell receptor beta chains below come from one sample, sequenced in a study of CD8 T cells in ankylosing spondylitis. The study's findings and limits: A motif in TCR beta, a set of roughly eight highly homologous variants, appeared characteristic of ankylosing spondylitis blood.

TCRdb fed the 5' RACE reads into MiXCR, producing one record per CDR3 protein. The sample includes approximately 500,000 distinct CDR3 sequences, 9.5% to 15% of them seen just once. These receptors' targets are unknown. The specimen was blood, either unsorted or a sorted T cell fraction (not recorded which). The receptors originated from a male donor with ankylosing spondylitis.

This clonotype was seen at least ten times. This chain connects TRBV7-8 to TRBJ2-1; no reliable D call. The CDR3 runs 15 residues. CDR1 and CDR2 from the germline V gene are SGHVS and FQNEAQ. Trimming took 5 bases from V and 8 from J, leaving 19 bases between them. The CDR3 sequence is CASSLNRLPSDEQFF. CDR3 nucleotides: TGTGCCAGCAGCCTCAATCGTCTCCCCAGTGATGAGCAGTTCTTC.

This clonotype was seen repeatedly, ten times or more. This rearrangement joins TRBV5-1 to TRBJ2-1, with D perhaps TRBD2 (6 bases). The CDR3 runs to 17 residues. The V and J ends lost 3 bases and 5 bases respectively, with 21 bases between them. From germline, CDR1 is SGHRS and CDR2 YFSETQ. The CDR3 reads CASSWSHRTTENNEQFF. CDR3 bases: TGCGCCAGCAGCTGGAGCCATCGGACTACCGAGAACAATGAGCAGTTCTTC.

The CDR3 loop is CATSRDPNNEQFF. The CDR3, as DNA: TGTGCCACCAGCAGAGATCCAAACAATGAGCAGTTCTTC. The J gene is TRBJ2-1, the V gene TRBV15; no reliable D call. CDR1 and CDR2 from the germline V gene are LNHNV and YYDKDF (reference sequence). Between the trimmed V and J ends, which lost 0 bases and 5 bases, there was a span of 5 bases. The CDR3 sequence is 13 residues long.

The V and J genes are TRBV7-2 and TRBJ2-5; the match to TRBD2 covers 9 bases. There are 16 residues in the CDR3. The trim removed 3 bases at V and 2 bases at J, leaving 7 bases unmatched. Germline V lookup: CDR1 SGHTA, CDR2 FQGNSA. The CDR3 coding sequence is TGTGCCAGCAGCTTGGCTAGCGGGACCGGTCAAGAGACCCAGTACTTC. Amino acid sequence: CASSLASGTGQETQYF.

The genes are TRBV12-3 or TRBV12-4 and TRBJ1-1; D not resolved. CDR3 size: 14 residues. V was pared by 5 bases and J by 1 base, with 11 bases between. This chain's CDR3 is CASSPQFPNTEAFF. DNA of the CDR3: TGTGCCAGCAGTCCACAGTTTCCGAACACTGAAGCTTTCTTT.

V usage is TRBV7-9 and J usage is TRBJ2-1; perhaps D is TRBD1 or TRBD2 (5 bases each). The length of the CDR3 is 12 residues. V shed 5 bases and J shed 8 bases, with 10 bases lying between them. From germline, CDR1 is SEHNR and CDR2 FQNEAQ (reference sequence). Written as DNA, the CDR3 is TGTGCCAGCAGCGGAGAGGGGTATGAGCAGTTCTTC. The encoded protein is CASSGEGYEQFF.

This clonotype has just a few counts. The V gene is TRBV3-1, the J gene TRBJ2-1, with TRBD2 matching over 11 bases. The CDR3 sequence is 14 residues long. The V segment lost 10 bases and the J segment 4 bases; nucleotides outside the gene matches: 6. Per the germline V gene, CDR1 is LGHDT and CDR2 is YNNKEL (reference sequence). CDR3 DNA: TGTGCCACCCAGGGACTAGCGGAATACAATGAGCAGTTCTTC. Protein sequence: CATQGLAEYNEQFF.

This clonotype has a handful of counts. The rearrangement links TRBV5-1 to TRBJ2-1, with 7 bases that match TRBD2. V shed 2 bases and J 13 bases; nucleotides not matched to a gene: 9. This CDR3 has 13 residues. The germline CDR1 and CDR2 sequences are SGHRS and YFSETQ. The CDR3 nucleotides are TGCGCCAGCAGCTTAAGGGACTACCAGGAACAGTTCTTC. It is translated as CASSLRDYQEQFF.

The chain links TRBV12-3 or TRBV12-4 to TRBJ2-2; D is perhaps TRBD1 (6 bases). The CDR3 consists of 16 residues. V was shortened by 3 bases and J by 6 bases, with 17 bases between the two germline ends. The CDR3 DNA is TGTGCCAGCAGTTTTTTTGGAACAGGGCAATCCGGGGAGCTGTTTTTT. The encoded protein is CASSFFGTGQSGELFF.

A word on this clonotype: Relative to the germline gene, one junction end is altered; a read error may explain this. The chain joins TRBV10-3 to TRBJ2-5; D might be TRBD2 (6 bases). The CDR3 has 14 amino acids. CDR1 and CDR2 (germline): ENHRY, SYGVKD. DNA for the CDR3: TGTTCCATCAGTGACCGGGGGACCCAAGAGACCCAGTACTTC. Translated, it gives CSISDRGTQETQYF.

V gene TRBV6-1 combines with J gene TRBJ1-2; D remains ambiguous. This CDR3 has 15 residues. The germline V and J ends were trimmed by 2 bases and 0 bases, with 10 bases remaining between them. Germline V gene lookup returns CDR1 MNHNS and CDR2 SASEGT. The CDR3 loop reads CASSESAPANYGYTF. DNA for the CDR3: TGTGCCAGCAGTGAATCAGCGCCAGCTAACTATGGCTACACCTTC.

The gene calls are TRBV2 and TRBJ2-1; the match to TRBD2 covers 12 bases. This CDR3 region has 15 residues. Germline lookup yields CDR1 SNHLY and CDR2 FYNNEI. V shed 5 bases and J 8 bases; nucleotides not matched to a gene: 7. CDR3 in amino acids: CASSRLAGVSDEQFF. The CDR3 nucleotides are TGTGCCAGCAGTCGACTAGCGGGAGTGTCCGATGAGCAGTTCTTC.

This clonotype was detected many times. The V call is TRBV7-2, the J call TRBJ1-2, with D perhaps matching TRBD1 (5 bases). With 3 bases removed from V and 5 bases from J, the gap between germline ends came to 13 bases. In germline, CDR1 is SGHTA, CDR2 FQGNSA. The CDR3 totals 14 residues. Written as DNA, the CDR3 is TGTGCCAGCAGCTTTGCAGGGTTGCCTTATGGCTACACCTTC. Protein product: CASSFAGLPYGYTF.

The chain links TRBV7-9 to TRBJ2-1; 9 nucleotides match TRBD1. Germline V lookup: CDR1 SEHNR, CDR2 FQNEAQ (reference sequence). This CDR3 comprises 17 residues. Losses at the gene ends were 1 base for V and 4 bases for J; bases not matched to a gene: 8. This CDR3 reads CASSLVLGQGYYNEQFF. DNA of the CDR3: TGTGCCAGCAGCTTAGTTCTGGGACAGGGATATTACAATGAGCAGTTCTTC.

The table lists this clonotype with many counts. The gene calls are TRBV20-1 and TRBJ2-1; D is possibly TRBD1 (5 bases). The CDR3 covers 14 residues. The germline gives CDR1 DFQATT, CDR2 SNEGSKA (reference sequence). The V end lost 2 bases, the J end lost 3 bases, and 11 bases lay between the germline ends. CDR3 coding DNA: TGCAGTGCTAGAACAGACAGATACTACAATGAGCAGTTCTTC. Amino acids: CSARTDRYYNEQFF.

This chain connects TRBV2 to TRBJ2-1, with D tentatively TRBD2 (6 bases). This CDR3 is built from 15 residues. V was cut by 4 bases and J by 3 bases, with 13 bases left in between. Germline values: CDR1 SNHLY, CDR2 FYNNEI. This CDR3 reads CASSVLGGNYNEQFF. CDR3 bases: TGTGCCAGCAGTGTTTTAGGCGGGAACTACAATGAGCAGTTCTTC.

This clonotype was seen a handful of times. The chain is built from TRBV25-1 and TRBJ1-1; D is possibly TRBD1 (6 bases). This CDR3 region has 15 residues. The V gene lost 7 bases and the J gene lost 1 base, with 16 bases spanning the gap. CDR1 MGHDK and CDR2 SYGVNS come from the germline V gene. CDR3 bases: TGTGCCAGCACCGAACAGGGCAGGGGGAACACTGAAGCTTTCTTT. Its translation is CASTEQGRGNTEAFF. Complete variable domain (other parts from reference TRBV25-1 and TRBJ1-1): EADIYQTPRYLVIGTGKKITLECSQTMGHDKMYWYQQDPGMELHLIHYSYGVNSTEKGDLSSESTVSRIRTEHFPLTLESARPSHTSQYLCASTEQGRGNTEAFFGQGTRLTVV.

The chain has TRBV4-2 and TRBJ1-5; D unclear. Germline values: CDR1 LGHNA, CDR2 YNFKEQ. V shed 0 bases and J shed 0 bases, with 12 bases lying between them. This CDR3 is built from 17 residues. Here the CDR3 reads CASSQDRVSYSNQPQHF. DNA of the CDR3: TGTGCCAGCAGCCAAGACAGAGTCTCCTATAGCAATCAGCCCCAGCATTTT.

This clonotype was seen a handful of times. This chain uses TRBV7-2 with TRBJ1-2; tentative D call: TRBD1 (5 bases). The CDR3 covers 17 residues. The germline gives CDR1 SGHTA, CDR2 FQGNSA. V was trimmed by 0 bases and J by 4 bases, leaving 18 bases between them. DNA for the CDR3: TGTGCCAGCAGCTTAGCTTTGGGGCAGCGAGGTACCTATGGCTACACCTTC. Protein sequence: CASSLALGQRGTYGYTF.

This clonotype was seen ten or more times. CDR3 bases: TGTGCCACCAGGGGGACAGGCCTGAACACCGGGGAGCTGTTTTTT. Residues: CATRGTGLNTGELFF. The chain is built from TRBV24-1 and TRBJ2-2, with 8 bases matching TRBD1. Losses at the gene ends were 7 bases for V and 1 base for J; bases not matched to a gene: 4. This CDR3 contains 15 residues. Looked up from germline, CDR1 is KGHDR and CDR2 is SFDVKD.

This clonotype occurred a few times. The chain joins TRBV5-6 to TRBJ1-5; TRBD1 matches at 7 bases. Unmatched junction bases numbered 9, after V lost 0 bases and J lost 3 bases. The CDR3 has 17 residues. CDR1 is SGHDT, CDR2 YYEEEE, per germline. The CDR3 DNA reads TGTGCCAGCAGCTTGGGTATACAGGGGCACTACAATCAGCCCCAGCATTTT. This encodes CASSLGIQGHYNQPQHF.

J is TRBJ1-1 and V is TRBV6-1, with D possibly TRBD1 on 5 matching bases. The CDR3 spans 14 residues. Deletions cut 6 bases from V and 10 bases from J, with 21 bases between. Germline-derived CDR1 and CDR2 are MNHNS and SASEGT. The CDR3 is CASSPGEGIPPAFF. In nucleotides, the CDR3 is TGTGCCAGCAGCCCGGGGGAGGGAATCCCCCCAGCTTTCTTT.

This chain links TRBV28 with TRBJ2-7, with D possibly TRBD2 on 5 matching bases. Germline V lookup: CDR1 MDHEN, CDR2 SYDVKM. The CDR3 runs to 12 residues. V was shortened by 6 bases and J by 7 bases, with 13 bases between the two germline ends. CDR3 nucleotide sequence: TGTGCCAGCAGGCGGGCCGATCGAGAGCAGTACGTC. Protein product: CASRRADREQYV.

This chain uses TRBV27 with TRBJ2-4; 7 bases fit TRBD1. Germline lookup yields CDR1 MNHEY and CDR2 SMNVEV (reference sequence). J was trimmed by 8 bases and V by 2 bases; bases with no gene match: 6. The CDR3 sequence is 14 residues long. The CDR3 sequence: CASSLRGPRDIQYF. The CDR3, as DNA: TGTGCCAGCAGTTTAAGGGGGCCCAGGGACATTCAGTACTTC.

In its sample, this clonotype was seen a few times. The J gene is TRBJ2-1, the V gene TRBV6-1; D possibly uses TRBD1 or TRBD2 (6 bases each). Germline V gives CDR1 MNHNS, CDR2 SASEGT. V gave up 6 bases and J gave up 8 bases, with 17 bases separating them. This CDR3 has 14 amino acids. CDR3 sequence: CASRLNPGADEQFF. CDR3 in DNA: TGTGCCAGCAGACTAAACCCGGGGGCGGATGAGCAGTTCTTC.

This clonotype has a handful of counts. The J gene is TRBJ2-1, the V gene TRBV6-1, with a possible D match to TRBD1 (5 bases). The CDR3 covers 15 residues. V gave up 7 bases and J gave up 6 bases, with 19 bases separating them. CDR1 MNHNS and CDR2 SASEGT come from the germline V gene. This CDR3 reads CASITSWGGTNEQFF. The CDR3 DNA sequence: TGTGCCAGCATCACCTCCTGGGGCGGCACCAATGAGCAGTTCTTC.

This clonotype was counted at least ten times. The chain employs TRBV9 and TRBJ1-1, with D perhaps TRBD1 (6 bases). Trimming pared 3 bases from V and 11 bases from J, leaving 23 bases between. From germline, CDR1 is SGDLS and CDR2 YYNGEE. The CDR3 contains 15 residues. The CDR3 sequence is CASSAGQSGAGLAFF. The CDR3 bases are TGTGCCAGCAGCGCTGGACAGTCAGGGGCTGGGCTGGCTTTCTTT.

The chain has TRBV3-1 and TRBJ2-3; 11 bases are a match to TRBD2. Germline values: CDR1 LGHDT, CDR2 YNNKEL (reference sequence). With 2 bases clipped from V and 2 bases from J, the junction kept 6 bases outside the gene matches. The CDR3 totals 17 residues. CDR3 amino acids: CASSQRPSGRYTDTQYF. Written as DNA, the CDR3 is TGTGCCAGCAGCCAACGTCCTAGCGGGAGGTACACAGATACGCAGTATTTT.